The 30 T cell receptor beta chains reported below all come from one sample, sequenced in a study of molecular identifiers for immune sequencing clone quantification. One entry per CDR3 protein results from TCRdb running MiXCR on the PCR reads. The sample consists of around 460,000 distinct CDR3 sequences, 20% to 25% of them appearing once. Material: naive CD8+ T cells from blood, with Jurkat cell RNA spiked in. Specified subset: FACS-sorted CD8+CD4-CCR7+CD45RA+ naive T cells. The source is a human donor in good health. Some libraries in this study had Jurkat cell RNA spiked in.

This clonotype was detected many times. The J gene is TRBJ2-3, the V gene TRBV5-1; TRBD2 matches 7 bases. The junction had 10 bases not matched to a gene; V was cut back by 0 bases and J by 0 bases. The CDR3 length is 18 residues. Germline loops: CDR1 SGHRS, CDR2 YFSETQ. CDR3 nucleotide sequence: TGCGCCAGCAGCTTGGCACCAAGGCTAGCGGATAGCACAGATACGCAGTATTTT. Its translation is CASSLAPRLADSTDTQYF. The entire variable domain, with the rest obtained from reference TRBV5-1 and TRBJ2-3, is as follows: KAGVTQTPRYLIKTRGQQVTLSCSPISGHRSVSWYQQTPGQGLQFLFEYFSETQRNKGNFPGRFSGRQFSNSRSEMNVSTLELGDSALYLCASSLAPRLADSTDTQYFGPGTRLTVL.

This clonotype appeared a few times. The J gene is TRBJ1-1, the V gene TRBV7-9, with D possibly TRBD1 on 6 matching bases. CDR1 SEHNR and CDR2 FQNEAQ come from the germline V gene (reference sequence). The V gene lost 4 bases and the J gene lost 3 bases, with 15 bases spanning the gap. CDR3 length: 15 amino acids. CDR3 loop: CASSSAGGLDTEAFF. Here the CDR3 DNA reads TGTGCCAGCAGCTCCGCGGGGGGCTTGGACACTGAAGCTTTCTTT.

This clonotype was seen more than once but under ten times. One junction end disagrees with the germline gene, perhaps due to a read error. The chain is built from TRBV12-3 or TRBV12-4 and TRBJ1-1, with unresolved D. The CDR3 length is 12 residues. The CDR3 spells CAGSFGNTEAFF. The CDR3 DNA reads TGTGCCGGCAGTTTCGGTAACACTGAAGCTTTCTTT.

This chain links TRBV18 with TRBJ2-3; D possibly corresponds to TRBD2 (5 bases). V lost 3 bases and J 4 bases, leaving 26 bases between the germline ends. The length of the CDR3 is 19 residues. CDR1 and CDR2 from the germline V gene are KGHSH and LQKENI. The CDR3 coding sequence is TGTGCCAGCTCACCGATGCGGGCATCATATGAATTGGGCGCAGATACGCAGTATTTT. Its translation is CASSPMRASYELGADTQYF.

This clonotype was recorded a few times. This sequence joins TRBV3-1 and TRBJ2-3; D is unclear. The CDR3 length is 14 residues. Per germline, CDR1 LGHDT and CDR2 YNNKEL (reference sequence). V was shortened by 2 bases and J by 0 bases, with 6 bases between the two germline ends. The CDR3 loop is CASSQPGSTDTQYF. Here the CDR3 DNA reads TGTGCCAGCAGCCAACCCGGGAGCACAGATACGCAGTATTTT.

The sample holds many counts of this clonotype. CDR3 sequence (DNA): TGTGCCAGTTCCATCCCTACAGCGAGCCAAGAGACCCAGTACTTC. Translation gives CASSIPTASQETQYF. V gene TRBV7-9 combines with J gene TRBJ2-5; D is uncertain. Per the germline V gene, CDR1 is SEHNR and CDR2 is FQNEAQ (reference sequence). Trimming removed 9 bases from V and 1 base from J, with 18 bases in between. The CDR3 is made up of 15 amino acids.

On this clonotype itself: Because the CDR3 is missing its conserved closing phenylalanine or tryptophan, this is likely a read error. The V gene is TRBV10-1, the J gene TRBJ1-1, with D unresolved. Germline V CDR1 and CDR2: WNHNN, SYGVQD (reference sequence). V was pared by 0 bases and J by 0 bases, with 11 bases between. CDR3 length equals 16 residues. CDR3 sequence reads: CASSESVGRMNTEAFS. The CDR3 nucleotides are TGCGCCAGCAGTGAGTCGGTGGGCAGAATGAACACTGAAGCTTTCTCT.

In its sample, this clonotype was seen once. The rearrangement joins TRBV30 to TRBJ1-1; D gene uncertain. Trimming pared 8 bases from V and 6 bases from J, leaving 13 bases between. Germline V gene sequence: CDR1 GTSNPN, CDR2 SVGIG (reference sequence). CDR3 length: 11 residues. As DNA, the CDR3 is TGTGCCCGGTTCGTTGGGGCTGAAGCTTTCTTT. Translation gives CARFVGAEAFF.

This clonotype was seen only a few times. This chain connects TRBV20-1 to TRBJ1-1, with D unclear. This CDR3 spans 12 amino acids. The ends were cut back, 3 bases at V and 0 bases at J, with 5 bases in the middle. The germline CDR1 and CDR2 sequences are DFQATT and SNEGSKA (reference sequence). DNA of the CDR3: TGCAGTGCTAGGGAGGTGAACACTGAAGCTTTCTTT. It encodes CSAREVNTEAFF.

Turning to this clonotype: The CDR3 does not end in the conserved phenylalanine or tryptophan, so this is likely a read error. The chain combines TRBV2 with TRBJ2-7; 11 nucleotides align to TRBD1. The V and J ends lost 9 bases and 7 bases, in that order; junction bases with no gene match: 11. Germline V gene lookup returns CDR1 SNHLY and CDR2 FYNNEI. This CDR3 has 14 residues. The CDR3 protein is CASTSGQGAREQYS. Written as DNA, the CDR3 is TGTGCCAGTACCTCCGGACAGGGGGCAAGGGAGCAGTACTCC.

The chain employs TRBV19 and TRBJ1-5; the D is unclear. Trimming took 6 bases from V and 3 from J, leaving 18 bases between them. CDR3 length: 16 residues. Germline loops: CDR1 LNHDA, CDR2 SQIVND (reference sequence). Here the CDR3 DNA reads TGTGCCAGTAGCAATTTCAGGACCGAGTACAATCAGCCCCAGCATTTT. Its protein product is CASSNFRTEYNQPQHF.

This clonotype has at least ten counts. V and J are TRBV12-3 or TRBV12-4 and TRBJ1-4; no clear D gene. V was cut by 3 bases and J by 8 bases, with 10 bases left in between. The CDR3 length is 13 residues. As DNA, the CDR3 is TGTGCCAGCAGTTTTTGGCCTTACGAAAAACTGTTTTTT. It is translated as CASSFWPYEKLFF.

For this clonotype: Possible read error: a much larger clone is one base away. Without the conserved terminal phenylalanine or tryptophan, this CDR3 likely stems from a read error. V gene TRBV27 combines with J gene TRBJ2-1, with 7 bases identical to TRBD1. The CDR3 is 14 residues long. V lost 9 bases, J lost 6 bases, and 11 bases stayed unmatched. CDR1 and CDR2 from the germline V gene are MNHEY and SMNVEV (reference sequence). CDR3 amino acids: CASSGTVISNEQFL. The DNA for the CDR3 is TGTGCCAGTTCCGGGACAGTAATCTCCAATGAGCAGTTCCTC.

The chain joins TRBV5-6 to TRBJ2-7; D remains ambiguous. The CDR3 is made up of 16 amino acids. V was cut by 1 base and J by 2 bases, with 16 bases left in between. The germline gives CDR1 SGHDT, CDR2 YYEEEE. The chain's CDR3 is CASSLRARLLAYEQYF. The DNA for the CDR3 is TGTGCCAGCAGCTTGAGAGCGCGTCTTCTCGCCTACGAGCAGTACTTC.

This clonotype was counted many times. This rearrangement joins TRBV5-6 to TRBJ2-3, with D possibly TRBD2 on 7 matching bases. Per the germline V gene, CDR1 is SGHDT and CDR2 is YYEEEE. V gave up 0 bases and J gave up 4 bases, with 9 bases separating them. This CDR3 has 14 residues. The CDR3 DNA reads TGTGCCAGCAGCTTGGCGGGGGGCTCAGATACGCAGTATTTT. As protein: CASSLAGGSDTQYF.

The chain employs TRBV6-1 and TRBJ1-2; weak D call: TRBD1 (5 bases). Germline assignment: CDR1 MNHNS and CDR2 SASEGT. The CDR3 length is 13 residues. V lost 1 base to trimming and J lost 3 bases, with 6 bases between them. The CDR3 nucleotides are TGTGCCAGCAGTGAAGGGACATACTATGGCTACACCTTC. Its protein is CASSEGTYYGYTF.

This clonotype was seen more than once but under ten times. The chain couples TRBV27 to TRBJ2-1; a weak D match, TRBD2 (6 bases). Germline-derived CDR1 and CDR2 are MNHEY and SMNVEV (reference sequence). The V end lost 5 bases, the J end lost 7 bases, and 21 bases lay between the germline ends. The CDR3 runs to 16 residues. CDR3 DNA: TGTGCCAGCAGTCGCCTGGGGGTTGCAGGGAGGAATGAGCAGTTCTTC. Translation: CASSRLGVAGRNEQFF.

This clonotype was recorded many times. The CDR3 nucleotides read TGCGCCAGCAGCCAAGATCCGGCGGTCACCTCCTCTGGGGCCAACGTCCTGACTTTC. This encodes CASSQDPAVTSSGANVLTF. The rearrangement links TRBV4-1 to TRBJ2-6; no reliable D call. This CDR3 contains 19 residues. V shed 0 bases and J shed 0 bases, with 15 bases lying between them. Per the germline V gene, CDR1 is MGHRA and CDR2 is YSYEKL.

As to this clonotype: Possible read error: a much larger clone is one base away. This chain connects TRBV4-3 to TRBJ1-3; D may be TRBD1 (5 bases). Trimming shortened V by 0 bases and J by 0 bases, and 15 bases separated the two germline ends. The CDR3 runs to 18 residues. From germline, CDR1 is LGHNA and CDR2 YSLEER. CDR3 DNA: TGCGCCAGCAGCCAAGATCCCCCGGCAGGGAGCTCTGGAAACACCATATATTTT. It yields the protein CASSQDPPAGSSGNTIYF.

The chain carries TRBV5-6 and TRBJ2-2; D is undetermined. Germline CDR1 and CDR2: SGHDT and YYEEEE. The ends were cut back, 0 bases at V and 1 base at J, with 19 bases in the middle. The CDR3 consists of 19 residues. The CDR3, as DNA: TGTGCCAGCAGCTTGGAAGAAGTGACAAGAGCCATGAACACCGGGGAGCTGTTTTTT. Its translation is CASSLEEVTRAMNTGELFF. Full variable domain (missing parts from reference TRBV5-6 and TRBJ2-2): DAGVTQSPTHLIKTRGQQVTLRCSPKSGHDTVSWYQQALGQGPQFIFQYYEEEERQRGNFPDRFSGHQFPNYSSELNVNALLLGDSALYLCASSLEEVTRAMNTGELFFGEGSRLTVL.

This clonotype has more than one count but fewer than ten. The V gene is TRBV13, the J gene TRBJ2-3; D is perhaps TRBD1 (6 bases). The CDR3 length is 15 residues. V shed 5 bases and J shed 5 bases, with 17 bases lying between them. The germline CDR1 and CDR2 sequences are PRHDT and FYEKMQ (reference sequence). CDR3 nucleotide sequence: TGTGCCAGCAGCCCAGTGATGGGGGCGGGAGATACGCAGTATTTT. Translation: CASSPVMGAGDTQYF.

The chain couples TRBV7-2 to TRBJ1-6, with D possibly matching TRBD1 (6 bases). The V gene lost 5 bases and the J gene lost 4 bases, with 15 bases spanning the gap. The germline gives CDR1 SGHTA, CDR2 FQGNSA. This CDR3 has 16 residues. The CDR3 loop is CASSLYQGRYNSPLHF. The CDR3 DNA sequence: TGTGCCAGCAGCCTTTATCAGGGGAGGTATAATTCACCCCTCCACTTT.

Notes on this clonotype: A read error may account for a junction end that differs from germline. The genes are TRBV7-9 and TRBJ2-7, with D uncertain. CDR1 is SEHNR and CDR2 is FQNEAQ in the germline V gene (reference sequence). The CDR3 length is 12 residues. CDR3 protein: CTSSLWAYEQYF. CDR3 DNA sequence: TGTACCAGCAGCTTATGGGCCTACGAGCAGTACTTC.

The table lists this clonotype with many counts. The V and J genes are TRBV11-2 and TRBJ2-4; 10 bases are a match to TRBD2. Germline V CDR1 and CDR2: SGHAT, FQNNGV. The CDR3 runs to 16 residues. V dropped 6 bases and J dropped 0; count of bases not matched to a gene: 5. The CDR3 DNA follows: TGTGCCAGCAGAGCTAGCGGGGGACTAGCCAAAAACATTCAGTACTTC. Translating gives CASRASGGLAKNIQYF.

On this clonotype: A read error may explain this, as a much larger clone is one base away. The CDR3 sequence is CASSYSTGLPEALF. The CDR3 DNA reads as TGTGCCAGCAGTTACTCGACGGGGTTACCTGAAGCTCTCTTT. The rearrangement links TRBV6-2 or TRBV6-3 to TRBJ1-1; D is uncertain. Germline CDR1 and CDR2: MNHEY and SVGEGT. The CDR3 runs 14 residues.

This clonotype was recorded a few times. The V gene is TRBV11-3, the J gene TRBJ2-5; D tentatively reads TRBD1 or TRBD2 (6 bases each). The CDR3 extends over 15 amino acids. V was shortened by 10 bases and J by 4 bases, with 22 bases between the two germline ends. Germline V gene sequence: CDR1 SGHNT, CDR2 YENEEA. The CDR3 loop reads CAKQFRGRGGETQYF. In nucleotides, the CDR3 is TGTGCCAAGCAATTCCGGGGGCGGGGAGGAGAGACCCAGTACTTC.

This clonotype was recorded a few times. The CDR3 here is CATLPGWNYGYTF. The CDR3 DNA reads as TGTGCCACCCTACCGGGTTGGAACTATGGCTACACCTTC. The V and J genes are TRBV28 and TRBJ1-2; no clear D. Germline V gene data show CDR1 as MDHEN and CDR2 as SYDVKM. The CDR3 consists of 13 residues. V was shortened by 10 bases and J by 2 bases, with 14 bases between the two germline ends.

V gene TRBV5-1 combines with J gene TRBJ2-3; 11 bases map to TRBD2. Germline V CDR1 and CDR2: SGHRS, YFSETQ. CDR3 length equals 17 residues. After removal of 4 bases from V and 6 bases from J, the junction contained 13 bases not matched to a gene. CDR3 in amino acids: CASSKPSLAGVKDTQYF. CDR3 nucleotides: TGCGCCAGCAGCAAGCCGTCACTAGCGGGAGTAAAGGATACGCAGTATTTT.

For this clonotype: This could be a read error, since a much larger clone is one nucleotide away. This sequence joins TRBV24-1 and TRBJ1-1; 7 bases agree with TRBD1. Germline CDR1 KGHDR, CDR2 SFDVKD. The CDR3 has 13 amino acids. Trimming at V came to 8 bases and at J to 5 bases, leaving 7 bases not matched to a gene. CDR3 protein: CATNTGEETEAFF. In nucleotides, the CDR3 is TGTGCCACCAATACAGGGGAAGAGACTGAAGCTTTCTTT.

The J gene is TRBJ1-1, the V gene TRBV19; tentatively, D is TRBD1 (6 bases). Deletions cut 3 bases from V and 4 bases from J, with 18 bases between. Germline V gene lookup returns CDR1 LNHDA and CDR2 SQIVND (reference sequence). This CDR3 is 16 amino acids long. The CDR3 loop is CASSMGTRGVSTEAFF. The CDR3 bases are TGTGCCAGTAGTATGGGGACAAGGGGAGTGAGCACTGAAGCTTTCTTT.